A single sample is the source of the 23 T cell receptor beta chains below, sequenced in a study of graft-versus-host responses after intestinal transplantation. Produced via immunoSEQ multiplex PCR; TCRdb's table is partial and in-frame only. Of 90,000 to 130,000 clones in the sample, 93% were seen once. Antigens of these TCRs are unknown. The sequencing here drew on unstimulated CD8+ T cells sorted from spleen or lymph node cells, taken before intestinal transplant. Source of these receptors: a human donor who received an intestinal transplant.

CDR3 amino acids: CASSGITGGSYEQYF. In DNA form, the CDR3 reads TGTGCCAGCAGTGGAATTACAGGAGGATCCTACGAGCAGTACTTC. The rearrangement joins TRBV2 to TRBJ2-7; the D call may be TRBD1 or TRBD2 (5 bases each). From germline, CDR1 is SNHLY and CDR2 FYNNEI. This CDR3 contains 15 residues. Trimming removed 4 bases from V and 1 base from J, with 14 bases in between.

For the CDR3, the DNA is TGTGCCAGCTCCAAGGGGGTTTCCTACGAGCAGTACTTC. Translating gives CASSKGVSYEQYF. The J gene is TRBJ2-7, the V gene TRBV11-2; D possibly corresponds to TRBD1 (6 bases). CDR1 and CDR2 from the germline V gene are SGHAT and FQNNGV. The CDR3 contains 13 residues. Trimming cost V 8 bases and J 1 base, with 12 bases left between them.

V and J are TRBV6-4 and TRBJ1-1; no clear D. The CDR3 is 15 residues long. Trimming removed 6 bases from V and 0 bases from J, with 14 bases in between. CDR1 and CDR2 from the germline V gene are MRHNA and SNTAGT. CDR3 nucleotide sequence: TGTGCCAGCAGGGCTCTCACGGCGGTGAACACTGAAGCTTTCTTT. Translation: CASRALTAVNTEAFF.

The rearrangement joins TRBV7-8 to TRBJ2-7, with 7 bases identical to TRBD1. The germline V gene encodes CDR1 SGHVS and CDR2 FQNEAQ. The CDR3 runs to 13 residues. The junction had 2 bases not matched to a gene; V was cut back by 1 base and J by 5 bases. CDR3 region: CASSLGGTDEQYF. DNA for the CDR3: TGTGCCAGCAGCTTAGGGGGGACAGACGAGCAGTACTTC.

This chain joins TRBV19 and TRBJ2-1; D gene uncertain. The germline V gene has CDR1 LNHDA and CDR2 SQIVND (reference sequence). With 3 bases removed from V and 3 bases from J, the gap between germline ends came to 15 bases. The CDR3 has 16 amino acids. CDR3 DNA sequence: TGTGCCAGTAGTATGGCCCCAGCGACACTCTACAATGAGCAGTTCTTC. Its translation: CASSMAPATLYNEQFF.

This chain connects TRBV19 to TRBJ1-4; D gene uncertain. The CDR3 is made up of 14 amino acids. Germline CDR1 and CDR2: LNHDA and SQIVND (reference sequence). The V gene lost 6 bases and the J gene lost 5 bases, with 13 bases spanning the gap. The DNA for the CDR3 is TGTGCCAGTAGCTGGGATAGCCGGAATGAAAAACTGTTTTTT. Its protein is CASSWDSRNEKLFF.

The chain joins TRBV21-1 to TRBJ1-2; TRBD1 was called by the table and not checked on the DNA. TRBV21-1 is marked as a pseudogene. The CDR3 is 14 amino acids. The CDR3 loop is CASSARDTLGGYTF. CDR3 nucleotide sequence: TGTGCCAGCAGCGCTCGGGACACCCTGGGAGGCTACACCTTC.

This chain links TRBV30 with TRBJ1-5, with D hard to call. V lost 2 bases and J 5 bases, leaving 16 bases between the germline ends. CDR1 is GTSNPN, CDR2 SVGIG, per germline (reference sequence). The CDR3 contains 15 residues. This CDR3 is CAWSTRGGYYQPQHF. In nucleotides, the CDR3 is TGTGCCTGGAGTACCCGGGGAGGGTATTATCAGCCCCAGCATTTT.

V usage is TRBV4-3 and J usage is TRBJ2-7, with D hard to call. Trimming pared 2 bases from V and 2 bases from J, leaving 10 bases between. The CDR3 contains 14 residues. Germline CDR1 is LGHNA and CDR2 is YSLEER. CDR3 in DNA: TGCGCCAGCAGCCAACAAAGAGAGACCTACGAGCAGTACTTC. Translating gives CASSQQRETYEQYF.

In this sample, this clone turned up once. The chain couples TRBV4-1 to TRBJ2-7, with D uncertain. Germline V lookup: CDR1 MGHRA, CDR2 YSYEKL. V shed 1 base and J shed 6 bases, with 16 bases lying between them. CDR3 length equals 15 residues. This CDR3 reads CASSQGYAPTSEQYF. As DNA, the CDR3 is TGCGCCAGCAGCCAAGGATATGCACCGACTTCCGAGCAGTACTTC.

The genes are TRBV5-6 and TRBJ1-3; D gene ambiguous. The germline V gene encodes CDR1 SGHDT and CDR2 YYEEEE. This CDR3 is built from 15 residues. The V gene lost 3 bases and the J gene lost 4 bases, with 14 bases spanning the gap. The CDR3 sequence is CASSYGPEGGNTIYF. CDR3 bases: TGTGCCAGCAGCTATGGGCCCGAAGGCGGAAACACCATATATTTT.

The chain is built from TRBV6-1 and TRBJ2-7; weak D call: TRBD2 (6 bases). CDR3 size: 12 residues. Per germline, CDR1 MNHNS and CDR2 SASEGT. Trimming took off 6 bases at V and 7 bases at J, with 13 bases between the two ends. The CDR3 here is CASRATGVEQYF. DNA for the CDR3: TGTGCCAGCAGGGCCACGGGGGTTGAGCAGTACTTC.

The chain recombines TRBV11-3 with TRBJ2-1; 7 bases line up with TRBD2. Germline V lookup: CDR1 SGHNT, CDR2 YENEEA. The CDR3 extends over 16 amino acids. Germline trimming cut 4 bases from V and 2 bases from J; bases unmatched to any gene: 8. CDR3 protein: CASSSGGGGAYNEQFF. CDR3 nucleotide sequence: TGTGCCAGCAGCTCAGGCGGGGGAGGAGCCTACAATGAGCAGTTCTTC.

This clone was detected only once. The chain links TRBV19 to TRBJ2-7; 7 bases line up with TRBD2. Germline trimming cut 8 bases from V and 4 bases from J; bases unmatched to any gene: 8. Germline V CDR1 and CDR2: LNHDA, SQIVND (reference sequence). The CDR3 is 13 residues long. This CDR3 is CASSPGLSYEQYF. CDR3 DNA sequence: TGTGCCAGTTCTCCGGGACTATCTTACGAGCAGTACTTC.

J is TRBJ2-1 and V is TRBV13, with 11 bases that match TRBD2. CDR1 and CDR2 (germline): PRHDT, FYEKMQ (reference sequence). The ends lost 6 bases at V and 7 bases at J; junction bases unmatched: 8. The CDR3 spans 15 residues. In nucleotides, the CDR3 is TGTGCCAGCAGTCCCCGGACTAGCGGGCAAAATGAGCAGTTCTTC. Its translation: CASSPRTSGQNEQFF.

The chain has TRBV5-1 and TRBJ2-1; TRBD2 matches at 14 bases. With V trimmed by 3 bases and J by 8 bases, 4 bases remained unmatched. Germline V gives CDR1 SGHRS, CDR2 YFSETQ. There are 15 residues in the CDR3. In nucleotides, the CDR3 is TGCGCCAGCAGCTCCGGGACTAGCGGGAGCGATGAGCAGTTCTTC. This translates into CASSSGTSGSDEQFF.

As to this clone: Its ends do not fully match the called genes, so a read error is possible. The chain joins TRBV7-7 to TRBJ2-5; 8 nucleotides align to TRBD1. Germline V CDR1 and CDR2: SSHAT, FNYEAQ (reference sequence). There are 15 residues in the CDR3. This chain's CDR3 is CASRASGQGEETQYF. The CDR3 DNA follows: TGTGCTAGCAGGGCGAGCGGACAGGGCGAAGAGACCCAGTACTTC.

The V and J genes are TRBV27 and TRBJ2-7, with 10 bases that match TRBD2. V dropped 8 bases and J dropped 7; count of bases not matched to a gene: 11. CDR3 size: 14 residues. Germline CDR1 reads MNHEY; CDR2 reads SMNVEV (reference sequence). The CDR3 protein is CASGLAGAPGEQYF. Here the CDR3 DNA reads TGTGCCAGCGGGCTAGCGGGAGCCCCTGGAGAGCAGTACTTC.

CDR3 sequence (DNA): TGTGCCAGCAGGCTAGCCCTGGACTCTGGAAACACCATATATTTT. Encoded protein: CASRLALDSGNTIYF. This sequence joins TRBV13 and TRBJ1-3; no definite D call. CDR3 length equals 15 residues. V gave up 6 bases and J gave up 0 bases, with 12 bases separating them. Germline CDR1 is PRHDT and CDR2 is FYEKMQ (reference sequence). Full variable domain (outside the CDR3, taken from reference TRBV13 and TRBJ1-3): AAGVIQSPRHLIKEKRETATLKCYPIPRHDTVYWYQQGPGQDPQFLISFYEKMQSDKGSIPDRFSAQQFSDYHSELNMSSLELGDSALYFCASRLALDSGNTIYFGEGSWLTVV.

The chain combines TRBV2 with TRBJ1-5; D gene ambiguous. Trimming took 6 bases from V and 3 from J, leaving 15 bases between them. The CDR3 covers 15 residues. The germline V gene has CDR1 SNHLY and CDR2 FYNNEI. The CDR3 DNA reads TGTGCCAGCAGGGACGCTTCAGGTTTCAATCAGCCCCAGCATTTT. Protein: CASRDASGFNQPQHF. The variable domain in full, with the rest retrieved from reference TRBV2 and TRBJ1-5, is EPEVTQTPSHQVTQMGQEVILRCVPISNHLYFYWYRQILGQKVEFLVSFYNNEISEKSEIFDDQFSVERPDGSNFTLKIRSTKLEDSAMYFCASRDASGFNQPQHFGDGTRLSIL.

The chain is built from TRBV27 and TRBJ2-1; no firm D call. The CDR3 is 13 amino acids. Germline CDR1 MNHEY, CDR2 SMNVEV (reference sequence). Trimming shortened V by 2 bases and J by 6 bases, and 8 bases separated the two germline ends. The CDR3 sequence: CASSLKGPNEQFF. The CDR3 nucleotides read TGTGCCAGCAGTTTAAAGGGTCCCAATGAGCAGTTCTTC.

V and J are TRBV13 and TRBJ2-1, with D perhaps matching TRBD1 (6 bases). Trimming removed 2 bases at V and 9 bases at J, with 17 bases between. CDR1 and CDR2 (germline): PRHDT, FYEKMQ (reference sequence). The CDR3 spans 15 residues. CDR3 loop: CASSLLLPRGGEQFF. CDR3 in DNA: TGTGCCAGCAGCTTACTTCTACCCCGAGGGGGTGAGCAGTTCTTC.

This clone was detected once. The chain links TRBV6-5 to TRBJ1-2; 7 bases agree with TRBD1. Losses at the gene ends were 6 bases for V and 4 bases for J; bases not matched to a gene: 8. CDR3 length: 14 amino acids. Looked up from germline, CDR1 is MNHEY and CDR2 is SVGAGI. CDR3 DNA: TGTGCCAGCAGCCCCGGACAGGACCTCTATGGCTACACCTTC. It encodes CASSPGQDLYGYTF.